This T cell receptor (beta chain) was profiled in a study of T cell responses to AZD1222 COVID-19 vaccine. General study findings and limits: When two AZD1222 doses had been given, Spike-specific TCR breadth and depth rose. Vaccine-associated CD4 TCRs spanned spike, dominant at 160-218 and 743-854. Per reports, nearly half of all spike-specific TCRs target regions that are unmutated in variants.

Second doses at about 4 or about 12 weeks were pooled. This clone has just one count. What it binds is unknown. Assay used: immunoSEQ multiplex PCR; TCRdb lists only in-frame clones, some missing. The table lists more than 95,000 clones, about 79% of them singletons. The V gene lost 0 bases and the J gene lost 8 bases, with 10 bases spanning the gap. CDR3 length equals 13 residues. The germline V gene encodes CDR1 SGHRS and CDR2 YFSETQ. The chain links TRBV5-1 to TRBJ2-3; D remains ambiguous. The sequence derives from an adult who received the AZD1222 COVID-19 vaccine. The specimen comprised peripheral blood, sampled 28 days after the second AZD1222 dose. The CDR3 DNA reads as TGCGCCAGCAGCTTGGAGGTCCGCTTTACGCAGTATTTT. Protein sequence: CASSLEVRFTQYF.